These 29 T cell receptor beta chains came from one sample sequenced in a study of blood T cell repertoires in COVID-19. The data were produced by immunoSEQ multiplex PCR, yet TCRdb's version contains in-frame clones alone and is incomplete. The data contain about 230,000 clones, around 82% of them seen just once; the ten biggest clones take up under 5%. Sequencing input: peripheral blood. These receptors all come from a man aged 45-65 years with active or convalescent COVID-19.

This clone was recorded a few times. The V gene is TRBV5-1, the J gene TRBJ1-5; 11 bases agree with TRBD1. Germline assignment: CDR1 SGHRS and CDR2 YFSETQ. The CDR3 length is 15 residues. J was trimmed by 7 bases and V by 5 bases; bases with no gene match: 8. The CDR3 DNA sequence: TGCGCCAGCAGTCCCGGGACAGGGGGGGAGCAGCCCCAGCATTTT. Its protein is CASSPGTGGEQPQHF.

CDR3 protein: CAAGTGGYNEQFF. The DNA for the CDR3 is TGTGCCGCCGGGACAGGAGGATACAATGAGCAGTTCTTC. The V and J genes are TRBV15 and TRBJ2-1; 8 bases match TRBD1. Per the germline V gene, CDR1 is LNHNV and CDR2 is YYDKDF (reference sequence). This CDR3 region has 13 residues. V gave up 11 bases and J gave up 4 bases; unmatched junction bases: 7.

This chain uses TRBV4-1 with TRBJ2-1; TRBD2 aligns across 9 bases. From germline, CDR1 is MGHRA and CDR2 YSYEKL. This CDR3 comprises 15 residues. Losses at the gene ends were 5 bases for V and 7 bases for J; bases not matched to a gene: 9. The CDR3: CASSSLAGGQNEQFF. As DNA, the CDR3 is TGCGCCAGCAGCTCCTTGGCGGGGGGGCAAAATGAGCAGTTCTTC.

As for this clone: One end of the junction fails to match germline, which may point to a read error. The genes are TRBV4-2 and TRBJ2-1, with 8 bases aligning to TRBD1. Germline V gives CDR1 LGHNA, CDR2 YNFKEQ. The CDR3 is 18 residues long. The CDR3 region has the DNA TGTGCCAGCAGCCAACAGGCAGGGACAGGTGATTTTTACAGTGAGCAGTTCTTC. Amino acids: CASSQQAGTGDFYSEQFF.

The rearrangement joins TRBV9 to TRBJ1-4, with D tentatively TRBD1 (5 bases). Germline V lookup: CDR1 SGDLS, CDR2 YYNGEE. The CDR3 length is 13 residues. V was pared by 0 bases and J by 8 bases, with 8 bases between. This CDR3 reads CASSVGSGEKLFF. The DNA for the CDR3 is TGTGCCAGCAGCGTAGGGTCAGGGGAAAAACTGTTTTTT.

V usage is TRBV7-6 and J usage is TRBJ1-1; 7 nucleotides agree with TRBD1. J lost 3 bases, V lost 5 bases, and 6 bases had no gene match. This CDR3 has 14 amino acids. Germline V lookup: CDR1 SGHVS, CDR2 FNYEAQ. The CDR3: CASSPGGLYTEAFF. DNA for the CDR3: TGTGCCAGCAGCCCAGGGGGGTTATACACTGAAGCTTTCTTT.

V gene TRBV6-5 combines with J gene TRBJ1-1; D uncertain. Looked up from germline, CDR1 is MNHEY and CDR2 is SVGAGI. Trimming shortened V by 8 bases and J by 3 bases, and 16 bases separated the two germline ends. The CDR3 has 14 amino acids. The CDR3 nucleotides are TGTGCCAGCTATCGGTCGGGATCGTACACTGAAGCTTTCTTT. Protein sequence: CASYRSGSYTEAFF.

CDR3 in DNA: TGTGCCAGCAACAGGGAAACGAACACCGGGGAGCTGTTTTTT. Encoded protein: CASNRETNTGELFF. V is TRBV2 and J is TRBJ2-2; D may be TRBD1 (6 bases). V lost 7 bases and J 0 bases, leaving 9 bases between the germline ends. CDR1 SNHLY and CDR2 FYNNEI come from the germline V gene. This CDR3 spans 14 amino acids.

The chain uses TRBV6-2 or TRBV6-3 and TRBJ1-4; 7 bases line up with TRBD1. The CDR3 length is 15 residues. Trimming took 5 bases from V and 4 from J; bases not matched to a gene: 7. Germline CDR1 and CDR2: MNHEY and SVGEGT. CDR3 amino acids: CASSGPDRSNEKLFF. The CDR3 nucleotides are TGTGCCAGCAGTGGACCGGACAGGAGTAATGAAAAACTGTTTTTT.

In this sample, this clone turned up a few times. The chain uses TRBV7-9 and TRBJ2-5; 7 nucleotides match TRBD1. This CDR3 has 15 residues. Germline trimming cut 5 bases from V and 3 bases from J; bases unmatched to any gene: 9. Germline CDR1 SEHNR, CDR2 FQNEAQ (reference sequence). The CDR3 DNA sequence: TGTGCCAGCAGCGCCGACCGGGACAGCAAAGAGACCCAGTACTTC. Translated: CASSADRDSKETQYF.

CDR3 DNA sequence: TGCGCCAGCAATCCCCGGGGACAGCAGAACACTGAAGCTTTCTTT. It specifies CASNPRGQQNTEAFF. This chain links TRBV5-1 with TRBJ1-1; 7 bases map to TRBD1. This CDR3 is built from 15 residues. In germline, CDR1 is SGHRS, CDR2 YFSETQ. The junction had 9 bases not matched to a gene; V was cut back by 6 bases and J by 1 base.

This clone has a single count. For the CDR3, the DNA is TGTGCCACCCAGGGAGCCCTACAGGGGGGCAATCAGCCCCAGCATTTT. Amino acids: CATQGALQGGNQPQHF. The chain recombines TRBV19 with TRBJ1-5, with 8 positions matching TRBD1. The CDR3 is 16 amino acids. Germline CDR1 reads LNHDA; CDR2 reads SQIVND (reference sequence). J lost 2 bases, V lost 10 bases, and 13 bases had no gene match.

In this sample, this clone turned up once. The V and J genes are TRBV3-1 (or the pseudogene TRBV3-2) and TRBJ2-4; TRBD2 agrees at 9 bases. This CDR3 is built from 14 residues. J lost 2 bases, V lost 10 bases, and 6 bases had no gene match. Germline lookup yields CDR1 LGHDT and CDR2 YNNKEL (reference sequence). CDR3 loop: CAIGGGGSKNIQYF. CDR3 nucleotide sequence: TGTGCCATCGGCGGGGGGGGTTCCAAAAACATTCAGTACTTC.

The chain carries TRBV19 and TRBJ2-1; TRBD1 matches 10 bases. This CDR3 is 14 amino acids long. The trim removed 6 bases at V and 7 bases at J, leaving 6 bases unmatched. Germline V lookup: CDR1 LNHDA, CDR2 SQIVND (reference sequence). The CDR3 DNA follows: TGTGCCAGTAGAGGACAGGGGGAGTGGAATGAGCAGTTCTTC. It codes for CASRGQGEWNEQFF.

The chain couples TRBV11-2 to TRBJ2-3; TRBD1 might be the D (5 bases). Trimming took off 7 bases at V and 2 bases at J, with 13 bases between the two ends. Germline V gene lookup returns CDR1 SGHAT and CDR2 FQNNGV. The CDR3 is 14 residues long. CDR3 in amino acids: CASTLGPNTDTQYF. The DNA for the CDR3 is TGTGCCAGCACTCTGGGGCCAAACACAGATACGCAGTATTTT.

Concerning this clone: The same CDR3 can be traced to other DNA sequences in this sample. The J gene is TRBJ2-1, the V gene TRBV9; 9 nucleotides align to TRBD2. The CDR3 length is 16 residues. The ends lost 0 bases at V and 6 bases at J; junction bases unmatched: 7. In germline, CDR1 is SGDLS, CDR2 YYNGEE. The CDR3 DNA reads as TGTGCCAGCAGCGTAGGTGGCGGGGGGGCCGGCAATGAGCAGTTCTTC. This translates into CASSVGGGGAGNEQFF.

This clone was recorded a few times. The chain carries TRBV24-1 and TRBJ1-5; tentative D call: TRBD1 (6 bases). Trimming took 9 bases from V and 7 from J, leaving 18 bases between them. This CDR3 comprises 14 residues. Germline-derived CDR1 and CDR2 are KGHDR and SFDVKD. DNA for the CDR3: TGTGCCACCTCCGAGGGGATGCAGGGGCAGCCCCAGCATTTT. This gives the protein CATSEGMQGQPQHF.

Of note for this clone: Distinct nucleotide sequences in the sample also encode this CDR3. The gene calls are TRBV7-2 and TRBJ2-3; possibly TRBD2 for D (6 bases). The V and J ends lost 2 bases and 0 bases respectively, with 12 bases between them. CDR3 length: 16 amino acids. CDR1 and CDR2 from the germline V gene are SGHTA and FQGNSA. The CDR3 DNA reads TGTGCCAGCAGCTTAAGGGGCGGGGTCAGCACAGATACGCAGTATTTT. It is translated as CASSLRGGVSTDTQYF.

This chain links TRBV7-3 with TRBJ2-1; TRBD2 aligns across 7 bases. After removal of 5 bases from V and 4 bases from J, the junction contained 5 bases not matched to a gene. The CDR3 sequence is 14 residues long. The germline CDR1 and CDR2 sequences are SGHTA and FQGTGA. Written as DNA, the CDR3 is TGTGCCAGCAGCACACCGGGACTATACAATGAGCAGTTCTTC. This sequence encodes CASSTPGLYNEQFF.

V and J are TRBV5-1 and TRBJ1-1; no reliable D call. Trimming stripped 6 bases from V and 3 bases from J, with 15 bases between. Germline values: CDR1 SGHRS, CDR2 YFSETQ. The CDR3 length is 14 residues. The CDR3 DNA sequence: TGCGCCAGCACGCTTGGTAACGGGGACACTGAAGCTTTCTTT. It codes for CASTLGNGDTEAFF.

The V gene is TRBV7-2, the J gene TRBJ1-2, with no clear D. Germline CDR1 is SGHTA and CDR2 is FQGNSA. Deletions cut 0 bases from V and 8 bases from J, with 13 bases between. The CDR3 loop spans 14 amino acids. The CDR3 DNA reads TGTGCCAGCAGCTTAGCTTCGGTGCCTTGGGGCTACACCTTC. Encoded protein: CASSLASVPWGYTF.

The gene calls are TRBV18 and TRBJ2-1, with D possibly TRBD2 on 5 matching bases. The CDR3 consists of 17 residues. The germline V gene has CDR1 KGHSH and CDR2 LQKENI. Trimming took off 3 bases at V and 2 bases at J, with 17 bases between the two ends. The DNA of the CDR3 is TGTGCCAGCTCACCTCCACTAGGTAGCAGTCCCTACAATGAGCAGTTCTTC. Amino acid sequence: CASSPPLGSSPYNEQFF.

The chain has TRBV5-1 and TRBJ1-1; TRBD1 matches at 7 bases. With 4 bases clipped from V and 1 base from J, the junction kept 7 bases outside the gene matches. Germline-derived CDR1 and CDR2 are SGHRS and YFSETQ. CDR3 length equals 15 residues. This chain's CDR3 is CASSPHTGENTEAFF. In DNA form, the CDR3 reads TGCGCCAGCAGCCCTCACACAGGGGAGAACACTGAAGCTTTCTTT.

The rearrangement joins TRBV2 to TRBJ2-1; TRBD2 matches 9 bases. The ends lost 4 bases at V and 1 base at J; junction bases unmatched: 8. The CDR3 contains 17 residues. The V gene's germline CDR1 is SNHLY and CDR2 FYNNEI. The CDR3 nucleotides are TGTGCCAGCAGTGGGGTGGTAGCGGGGGCGTCCTACAATGAGCAGTTCTTC. As protein: CASSGVVAGASYNEQFF.

This chain joins TRBV7-2 and TRBJ2-2; possible D gene TRBD1, 6 bases. Germline CDR1 reads SGHTA; CDR2 reads FQGNSA. The CDR3 is 15 residues long. V was shortened by 4 bases and J by 1 base, with 10 bases between the two germline ends. The chain's CDR3 is CASSWWGLNTGELFF. CDR3 bases: TGTGCCAGCAGCTGGTGGGGGCTGAACACCGGGGAGCTGTTTTTT.

The chain employs TRBV18 and TRBJ1-4, with TRBD1 identical over 8 bases. With 3 bases clipped from V and 6 bases from J, the junction kept 12 bases outside the gene matches. This CDR3 has 17 residues. Germline values: CDR1 KGHSH, CDR2 LQKENI. Here the CDR3 reads CASSPIPTGEGHEKLFF. For the CDR3, the DNA is TGTGCCAGCTCACCCATACCGACAGGGGAGGGGCATGAAAAACTGTTTTTT.

The CDR3 DNA follows: TGTGCCATCAGATCGAGGGGAGGGGGGGACGCTGAAGCTTTCTTT. Its protein is CAIRSRGGGDAEAFF. The chain links TRBV10-3 to TRBJ1-1, with D possibly being TRBD1 (6 bases). Trimming removed 6 bases at V and 6 bases at J, with 20 bases between. From germline, CDR1 is ENHRY and CDR2 SYGVKD. CDR3 size: 15 residues.

The rearrangement links TRBV12-3 or TRBV12-4 to TRBJ1-3; D gene ambiguous. CDR3 length: 12 amino acids. Trimming left V 2 bases short and J 4 bases short, with 3 bases between. CDR3 amino acids: CASSLSGNTIYF. The CDR3 nucleotides are TGTGCCAGCAGTTTAAGCGGAAACACCATATATTTT.

DNA for the CDR3: TGTGCCAGCAGCTTAGCGTCCTATTATAATTCACCCCTCCACTTT. Protein sequence: CASSLASYYNSPLHF. This sequence joins TRBV7-8 and TRBJ1-6; D not certain. The length of the CDR3 is 15 residues. Germline CDR1 SGHVS, CDR2 FQNEAQ. Trimming took off 0 bases at V and 4 bases at J, with 7 bases between the two ends.